Listed here is a single TCR beta chain. What it binds is unknown. The data were taken from a study of graft-versus-host responses after intestinal transplantation. Study overall: Recipients received multivisceral, liver-intestinal, or isolated intestinal transplants.

Points from the study as a whole: Early post-transplant HvG declines tracked with peak circulating GvH clone levels. Some GvH clones appeared in ileal mucosa or blood before recipient bone marrow.

The CDR3 length is 11 residues. CDR1 is MDHEN, CDR2 SYDVKM, per germline. Trimming shortened V by 7 bases and J by 10 bases, and 13 bases separated the two germline ends. Method: immunoSEQ multiplex PCR; TCRdb's copy keeps in-frame clones and lacks some. The sample includes fewer than 55,000 clones, roughly 95% of them seen just once. The material was unstimulated CD8+ T cells sorted from spleen or lymph node cells, obtained before transplant. The TCR sequence derives from a human donor who was the organ donor for an intestinal transplant. This chain joins TRBV28 and TRBJ1-1; maybe TRBD1 (5 bases). The CDR3 here is CASIRGASAFF. CDR3 in DNA: TGTGCCAGCATAAGGGGCGCGTCAGCTTTCTTT.